This entry is about one TCR beta chain. CDR1 and CDR2 from the germline V gene are LGHNT and FRNRAP. CDR3 length: 13 amino acids. Trimming removed 4 bases from V and 6 bases from J; junction bases left unmatched: 2. The data originate from a study of blood T cell repertoires in COVID-19. Overall study: Collection of acute and convalescent COVID-19 samples took place in the United States, Italy and Spain. In each case, the material was cDNA or gDNA derived from T cells, B-cell-depleted T cells, or PBMCs.

Source study methods: Nucleated cell counts were estimated from reference gene primer amplification. Data came from immunoSEQ multiplex PCR; TCRdb stores just in-frame clones and leaves some out. From that table come the V and J calls and clone size; the DNA was used to work out D and trimming. The sample shows under 200,000 clones, around 90% of them seen only once. The clonotype originates from a man in his late teens or twenties with acute or convalescent COVID-19. Specimen: peripheral blood. J is TRBJ2-3 and V is TRBV12-5; 9 bases line up with TRBD1. The CDR3 reads CASGWTGVDTQYF. The CDR3 nucleotides read TGTGCTAGTGGTTGGACAGGGGTGGATACGCAGTATTTT.